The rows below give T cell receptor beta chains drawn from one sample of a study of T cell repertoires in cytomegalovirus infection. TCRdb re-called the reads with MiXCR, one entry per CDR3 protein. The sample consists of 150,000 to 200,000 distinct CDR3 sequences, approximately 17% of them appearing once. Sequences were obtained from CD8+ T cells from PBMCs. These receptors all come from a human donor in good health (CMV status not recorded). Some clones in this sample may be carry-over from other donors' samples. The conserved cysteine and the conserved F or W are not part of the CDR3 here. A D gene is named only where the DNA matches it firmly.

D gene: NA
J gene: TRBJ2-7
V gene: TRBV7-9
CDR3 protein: ASSPGSFYEQY

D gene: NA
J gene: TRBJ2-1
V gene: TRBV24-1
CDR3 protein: ATATERGQLGQF

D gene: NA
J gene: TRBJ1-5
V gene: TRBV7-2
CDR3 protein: ASSLVGAQGNQPQH

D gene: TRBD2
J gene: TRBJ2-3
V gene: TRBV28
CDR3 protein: ASSLYASGGSTDTQY

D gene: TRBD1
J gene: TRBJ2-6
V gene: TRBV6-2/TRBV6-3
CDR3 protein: ASSYGGRDRVPHSGANVLT

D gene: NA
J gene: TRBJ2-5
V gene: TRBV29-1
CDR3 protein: SVGSAGRSREETQY

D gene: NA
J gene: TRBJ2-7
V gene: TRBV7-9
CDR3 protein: ASTPEGYEQY

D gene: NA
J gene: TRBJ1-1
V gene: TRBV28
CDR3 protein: ASTNPGGGTEAF

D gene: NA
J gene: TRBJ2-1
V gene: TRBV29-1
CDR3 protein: SVEGLGIEYYNEQF

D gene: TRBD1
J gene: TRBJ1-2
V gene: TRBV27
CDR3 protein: ASSLYPGQKNYGYT

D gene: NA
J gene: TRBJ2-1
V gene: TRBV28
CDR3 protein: ASSLRDEGDEQF

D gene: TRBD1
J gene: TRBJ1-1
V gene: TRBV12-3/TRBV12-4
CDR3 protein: ASSLHDRETEAF

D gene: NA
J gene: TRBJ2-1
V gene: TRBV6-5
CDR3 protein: ASSYSSRGNEQF

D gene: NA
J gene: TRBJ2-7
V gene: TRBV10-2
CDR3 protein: ASSDNEQY

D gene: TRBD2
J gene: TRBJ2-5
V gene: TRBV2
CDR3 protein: ASRIGGQETQY

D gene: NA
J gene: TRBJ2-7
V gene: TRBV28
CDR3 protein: ASSLPGPHEQY

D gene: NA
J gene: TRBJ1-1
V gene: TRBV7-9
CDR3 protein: ASSWRGRGRNTEAF

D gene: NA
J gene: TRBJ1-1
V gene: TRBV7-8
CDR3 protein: ASSPTGLEAF

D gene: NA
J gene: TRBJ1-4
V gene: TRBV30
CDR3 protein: AWSVREKLF

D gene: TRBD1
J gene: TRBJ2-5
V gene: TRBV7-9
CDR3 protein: ASSLVGQGAAQETQY

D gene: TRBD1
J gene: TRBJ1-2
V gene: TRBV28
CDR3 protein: ASTIPGQGDYGYT

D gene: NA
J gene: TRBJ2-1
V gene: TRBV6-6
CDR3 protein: ASSYGRFIEQF

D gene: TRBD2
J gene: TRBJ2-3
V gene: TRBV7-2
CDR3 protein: ASSLGPLAGGQLTDTQY

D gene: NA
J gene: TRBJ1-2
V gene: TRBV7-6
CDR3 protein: ASSLKAMSNYGYT

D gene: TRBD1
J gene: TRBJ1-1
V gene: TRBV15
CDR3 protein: ATSRLRQGITEAF

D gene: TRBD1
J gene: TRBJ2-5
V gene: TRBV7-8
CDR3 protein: ASSFRTGKAKKETQY

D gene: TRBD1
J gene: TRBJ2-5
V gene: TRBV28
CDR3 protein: ASRPDRGLMETQY

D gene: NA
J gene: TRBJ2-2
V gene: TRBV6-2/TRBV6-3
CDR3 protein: ASSYAGELF

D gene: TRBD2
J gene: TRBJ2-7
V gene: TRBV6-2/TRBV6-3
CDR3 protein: ASSFGTSGYEQY

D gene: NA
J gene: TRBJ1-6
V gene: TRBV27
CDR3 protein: ASSLYNSPLH

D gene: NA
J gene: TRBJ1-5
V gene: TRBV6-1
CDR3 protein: ASSERLSNQPQH

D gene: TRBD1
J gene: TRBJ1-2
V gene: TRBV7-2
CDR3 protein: ASSFPRTGPYYGYT

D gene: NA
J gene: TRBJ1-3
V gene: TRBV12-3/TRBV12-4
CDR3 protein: ASTLSGNTIY

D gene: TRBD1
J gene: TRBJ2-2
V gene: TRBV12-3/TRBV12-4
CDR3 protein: ASSWDRGIGTGELF

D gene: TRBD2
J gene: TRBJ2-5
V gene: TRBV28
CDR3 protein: ASSLFPSGGVETQY

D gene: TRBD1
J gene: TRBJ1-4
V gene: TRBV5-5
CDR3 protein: ASSPDRATNEKLF

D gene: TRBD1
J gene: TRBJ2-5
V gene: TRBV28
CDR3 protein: ASSPRQGVSQETQY

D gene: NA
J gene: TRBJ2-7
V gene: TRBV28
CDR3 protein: ASSLRTGTHEQY

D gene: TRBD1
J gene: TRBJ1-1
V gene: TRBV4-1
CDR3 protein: ASSQVTGGRVAAF

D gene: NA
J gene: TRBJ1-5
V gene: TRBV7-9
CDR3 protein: ASSDSGIQPQH

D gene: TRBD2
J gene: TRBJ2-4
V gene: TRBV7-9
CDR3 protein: ASSPWEGPTKNIQY

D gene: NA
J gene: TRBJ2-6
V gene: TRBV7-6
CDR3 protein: ASGGAGANVLT

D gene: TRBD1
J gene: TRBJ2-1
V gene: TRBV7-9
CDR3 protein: ASSYAGQGADWVYNEQF

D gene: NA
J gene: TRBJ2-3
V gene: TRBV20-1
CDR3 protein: SARDVLATDTQY

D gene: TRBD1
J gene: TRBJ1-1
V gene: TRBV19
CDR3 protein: ASSRGQTNTEAF

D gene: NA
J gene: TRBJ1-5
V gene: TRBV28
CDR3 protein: ASSFVAVDQPQH

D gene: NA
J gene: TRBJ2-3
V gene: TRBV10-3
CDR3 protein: AISDRGTDTQY